The table lists the clone carrying this T cell receptor beta chain with a few counts. Its antigen remains unidentified. This entry is derived from a study of post-analysis software for immune sequencing data. General observations from the study: Significantly decreased normalized Chao1 diversity was recorded for multiple sclerosis patients relative to controls.

The TCR beta cDNA libraries contained unique molecular identifiers. There were roughly 0.95 to 10 million T cells, and 480,000 or so cDNA molecules came from them. TCRdb passed the PCR reads through MiXCR, listing each CDR3 protein once. The sample records 650,000 to 900,000 distinct CDR3 sequences, roughly 46% being singletons. The sequenced sample consisted of blood. This TCR derives from a girl between 10 and 17 years old with multiple sclerosis.

The CDR3 region is CASSETGGPYNEQFF. The DNA of the CDR3 is TGTGCCAGCAGTGAAACGGGAGGTCCTTACAATGAGCAGTTCTTC. The V and J genes are TRBV7-6 and TRBJ2-1; 7 nucleotides line up with TRBD2. The CDR3 length is 15 residues. The germline V gene encodes CDR1 SGHVS and CDR2 FNYEAQ. V lost 6 bases, J lost 4 bases, and 9 bases stayed unmatched.